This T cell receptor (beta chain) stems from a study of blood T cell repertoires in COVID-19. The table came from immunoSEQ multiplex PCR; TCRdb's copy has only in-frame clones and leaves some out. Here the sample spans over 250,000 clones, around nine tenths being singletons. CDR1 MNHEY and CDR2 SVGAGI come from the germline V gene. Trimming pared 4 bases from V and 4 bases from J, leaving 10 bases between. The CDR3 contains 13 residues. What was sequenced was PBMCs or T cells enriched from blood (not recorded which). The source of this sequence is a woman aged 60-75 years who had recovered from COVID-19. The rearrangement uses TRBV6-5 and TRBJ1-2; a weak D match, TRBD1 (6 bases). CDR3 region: CASSFRTAYGYTF. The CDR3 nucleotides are TGTGCCAGCAGTTTTAGGACAGCCTATGGCTACACCTTC.